These 27 T cell receptor beta chains came from one sample sequenced in a study of blood T cell repertoires in COVID-19. Clones were read by immunoSEQ multiplex PCR, and TCRdb kept only the in-frame ones, dropping some. This repertoire shows approximately 300,000 clones, approximately 83% found once; its top ten account for around 4.5%. Specimen: PBMCs or T cells enriched from blood (not recorded which). The receptors originated from a woman in her 30s who had recovered from COVID-19.

The rearrangement links TRBV11-1 to TRBJ2-3; D perhaps matches TRBD1 (6 bases). This CDR3 is built from 15 residues. Trimming removed 1 base at V and 1 base at J, with 9 bases between. Germline V CDR1 and CDR2: SGHAT, FQDESV (reference sequence). The CDR3 sequence: CASSLVGAGTDTQYF. The DNA of the CDR3 is TGTGCCAGCAGCTTAGTGGGGGCTGGCACAGATACGCAGTATTTT.

The chain employs TRBV7-9 and TRBJ2-5; possibly TRBD1 for D (6 bases). The CDR3 runs 14 residues. CDR1 is SEHNR and CDR2 is FQNEAQ in the germline V gene (reference sequence). V lost 1 base to trimming and J lost 5 bases, with 11 bases between them. CDR3 protein: CASSLDRVGETQYF. CDR3 nucleotide sequence: TGTGCCAGCAGCTTAGACAGGGTAGGGGAGACCCAGTACTTC.

V is TRBV5-6 and J is TRBJ2-5; 8 nucleotides align to TRBD1. V lost 2 bases, J lost 2 bases, and 8 bases stayed unmatched. Germline CDR1 is SGHDT and CDR2 is YYEEEE. The CDR3 is 16 residues long. CDR3 in DNA: TGTGCCAGCAGCTTAGTACCGGGACAGGAGCAAGAGACCCAGTACTTC. It translates to CASSLVPGQEQETQYF.

This chain connects TRBV19 to TRBJ2-6; 9 bases map to TRBD1. Trimming cost V 5 bases and J 1 base; bases outside gene matches: 9. The CDR3 runs 18 residues. Germline V lookup: CDR1 LNHDA, CDR2 SQIVND (reference sequence). DNA of the CDR3: TGTGCCAGTAGTGACGGACAGGGGAAGGGGTCTGGGGCCAACGTCCTGACTTTC. Protein product: CASSDGQGKGSGANVLTF.

The chain couples TRBV10-3 to TRBJ1-2, with 10 bases fitting TRBD1. V lost 0 bases, J lost 6 bases, and 4 bases stayed unmatched. Germline lookup yields CDR1 ENHRY and CDR2 SYGVKD. The CDR3 totals 15 residues. The CDR3 loop reads CAISESGTGENGYTF. The CDR3 DNA reads TGTGCCATCAGTGAGTCGGGGACAGGGGAGAATGGCTACACCTTC.

The J gene is TRBJ2-7, the V gene TRBV6-5; the match to TRBD2 covers 7 bases. CDR3 length equals 13 residues. Germline-derived CDR1 and CDR2 are MNHEY and SVGAGI. The V gene end was trimmed by 6 bases and the J gene end by 5 bases; junction bases not matched to a gene: 7. The CDR3 DNA is TGTGCCAGCAGGGAGGGCGCGGGGGACGAGCAGTACTTC. Protein product: CASREGAGDEQYF.

This chain uses TRBV19 with TRBJ2-5, with 9 bases identical to TRBD2. Germline CDR1 reads LNHDA; CDR2 reads SQIVND (reference sequence). The CDR3 consists of 15 residues. V dropped 3 bases and J dropped 2; count of bases not matched to a gene: 4. CDR3 DNA sequence: TGTGCCAGTAGTATTATTAGCGGGGGACAAGAGACCCAGTACTTC. Residues: CASSIISGGQETQYF.

The chain is built from TRBV7-7 and TRBJ2-3, with 10 bases that match TRBD2. With V trimmed by 5 bases and J by 0 bases, 5 bases remained unmatched. Per the germline V gene, CDR1 is SSHAT and CDR2 is FNYEAQ (reference sequence). This CDR3 has 16 residues. In nucleotides, the CDR3 is TGTGCCAGCAGCAAGACTAGCGGGCCGAGCACAGATACGCAGTATTTT. Protein sequence: CASSKTSGPSTDTQYF.

This chain uses TRBV19 with TRBJ1-2, with 8 bases lining up with TRBD1. The germline V gene encodes CDR1 LNHDA and CDR2 SQIVND (reference sequence). CDR3 size: 15 residues. J gave up 6 bases and V 3 bases, and 9 bases lay outside the gene matches. CDR3 sequence (DNA): TGTGCCAGTAGTATCCGGACAGGGAATGGGGATGGCTACACCTTC. It translates to CASSIRTGNGDGYTF.

The V gene is TRBV12-3 or TRBV12-4, the J gene TRBJ2-1, with D possibly TRBD2 on 5 matching bases. Between the trimmed V and J ends, which lost 4 bases and 12 bases, there was a span of 10 bases. The CDR3 length is 11 residues. This chain's CDR3 is CASSSGRGQFF. The CDR3 DNA reads TGTGCCAGCAGTTCAGGTCGGGGGCAGTTCTTC.

CDR3 sequence: CASSQDRGNNSPLHF. Here the CDR3 DNA reads TGTGCCAGCAGCCAAGACCGGGGAAATAATTCACCCCTCCACTTT. This rearrangement joins TRBV3-1 (or the pseudogene TRBV3-2) to TRBJ1-6; no reliable D call. CDR1 LGHDT and CDR2 YNNKEL come from the germline V gene (reference sequence). The CDR3 sequence is 15 residues long. Trimming shortened V by 0 bases and J by 5 bases, and 8 bases separated the two germline ends.

V is TRBV5-1 and J is TRBJ2-3, with D possibly being TRBD2 (5 bases). In germline, CDR1 is SGHRS, CDR2 YFSETQ. This CDR3 region has 15 residues. V was clipped by 0 bases and J by 1 base, with 9 bases between them. The CDR3 coding sequence is TGCGCCAGCAGCTTGGATAGCGTACGCACAGATACGCAGTATTTT. Protein sequence: CASSLDSVRTDTQYF.

The V gene is TRBV7-6, the J gene TRBJ1-1; D ambiguous. V lost 6 bases to trimming and J lost 5 bases, with 16 bases between them. CDR1 and CDR2 from the germline V gene are SGHVS and FNYEAQ. This CDR3 has 14 amino acids. The CDR3, as DNA: TGTGCCAGCAGGCCCCCGGGGAAGTGGACTGAAGCTTTCTTT. Translated, it gives CASRPPGKWTEAFF. The full variable domain, completed using reference TRBV7-6 and TRBJ1-1, is GAGVSQSPRYKVTKRGQDVALRCDPISGHVSLYWYRQALGQGPEFLTYFNYEAQQDKSGLPNDRFSAERPEGSISTLTIQRTEQRDSAMYRCASRPPGKWTEAFFGQGTRLTVV.

This chain joins TRBV7-3 and TRBJ2-3; D is uncertain. CDR3 length: 8 residues. CDR1 is SGHTA and CDR2 is FQGTGA in the germline V gene. The V gene lost 8 bases and the J gene lost 9 bases, with 3 bases spanning the gap. This chain's CDR3 is CASGTQYF. The CDR3 DNA sequence: TGTGCCAGCGGCACGCAGTATTTT. The complete variable domain, with remaining parts taken from reference TRBV7-3 and TRBJ2-3, reads GAGVSQTPSNKVTEKGKYVELRCDPISGHTALYWYRQSLGQGPEFLIYFQGTGAADDSGLPNDRFFAVRPEGSVSTLKIQRTERGDSAVYLCASGTQYFGPGTRLTVL.

The genes are TRBV19 and TRBJ2-7; D is perhaps TRBD2 (5 bases). The V and J ends lost 6 bases and 5 bases respectively, with 17 bases between them. This CDR3 has 14 residues. Germline V lookup: CDR1 LNHDA, CDR2 SQIVND (reference sequence). The CDR3 bases are TGTGCCAGTAGCGGCAACGGGGAGTCCGACGAGCAGTACTTC. Amino acids: CASSGNGESDEQYF.

The chain couples TRBV25-1 to TRBJ2-1, with a weak D call TRBD2 (7 bases). This CDR3 region has 16 residues. The V and J ends lost 4 bases and 4 bases respectively, with 17 bases between them. CDR1 is MGHDK and CDR2 is SYGVNS in the germline V gene. CDR3 sequence: CASSAPGGRTYNEQFF. CDR3 coding DNA: TGTGCCAGCAGTGCCCCGGGGGGCAGGACTTACAATGAGCAGTTCTTC.

V usage is TRBV6-1 and J usage is TRBJ2-7, with TRBD2 as a possible D gene (6 bases). The CDR3 is made up of 17 amino acids. CDR1 MNHNS and CDR2 SASEGT come from the germline V gene. V lost 3 bases and J lost 0, with 18 bases in between. DNA of the CDR3: TGTGCCAGCAGTGAGCCGACGGGTGCGGGGCGCTCCTACGAGCAGTACTTC. Translating it yields CASSEPTGAGRSYEQYF.

This clone was found once. This sequence joins TRBV19 and TRBJ1-1; TRBD1 might be the D (6 bases). The germline CDR1 and CDR2 sequences are LNHDA and SQIVND (reference sequence). V gave up 4 bases and J gave up 6 bases, with 12 bases separating them. This CDR3 spans 13 amino acids. CDR3 region: CASSSRGWSEAFF. DNA of the CDR3: TGTGCCAGTAGTAGCAGGGGATGGTCTGAAGCTTTCTTT.

The chain couples TRBV6-5 to TRBJ2-1, with 8 bases lining up with TRBD1. Germline-derived CDR1 and CDR2 are MNHEY and SVGAGI. V lost 6 bases to trimming and J lost 0 bases; unmatched junction nucleotides: 4. CDR3 length: 15 amino acids. CDR3 in DNA: TGTGCCAGCAGCCGACAGGGGAGCTCCTACAATGAGCAGTTCTTC. Protein: CASSRQGSSYNEQFF.

The chain joins TRBV28 to TRBJ1-2, with D perhaps TRBD1 (6 bases). Trimming cost V 6 bases and J 5 bases, with 13 bases left between them. The CDR3 covers 13 residues. Germline V lookup: CDR1 MDHEN, CDR2 SYDVKM. The CDR3 DNA sequence: TGTGCCAGCAGGGACAGATCGGGGTATGGCTACACCTTC. This encodes CASRDRSGYGYTF.

The gene calls are TRBV5-6 and TRBJ2-3; 8 bases agree with TRBD2. Trimming cost V 3 bases and J 5 bases; bases outside gene matches: 5. The CDR3 runs to 14 residues. Germline lookup yields CDR1 SGHDT and CDR2 YYEEEE. The CDR3 is CASSSGGVEDTQYF. The CDR3 DNA reads as TGTGCCAGCAGCTCGGGAGGGGTGGAAGATACGCAGTATTTT.

CDR3: CSALQGYEQYF. CDR3 nucleotide sequence: TGCAGTGCTCTACAGGGCTACGAGCAGTACTTC. V usage is TRBV20-1 and J usage is TRBJ2-7; possibly TRBD1 for D (6 bases). The V and J ends lost 5 bases and 3 bases respectively, with 8 bases between them. The CDR3 is made up of 11 amino acids. The germline CDR1 and CDR2 sequences are DFQATT and SNEGSKA (reference sequence).

The chain uses TRBV6-1 and TRBJ2-4; TRBD1 matches 11 bases. The J segment lost 0 bases and the V segment lost 6 bases, leaving 13 bases of the junction unmatched. The CDR3 loop spans 19 amino acids. CDR1 is MNHNS and CDR2 is SASEGT in the germline V gene. This chain's CDR3 is CASRERTGTGGLAKNIQYF. The CDR3 region has the DNA TGTGCCAGCAGAGAACGAACCGGGACAGGGGGTCTAGCCAAAAACATTCAGTACTTC.

The V and J genes are TRBV27 and TRBJ1-5; 8 nucleotides line up with TRBD1. Germline assignment: CDR1 MNHEY and CDR2 SMNVEV (reference sequence). The CDR3 has 16 amino acids. J lost 1 base, V lost 5 bases, and 7 bases had no gene match. CDR3 region: CASSGSGQVSNQPQHF. The CDR3 coding sequence is TGTGCCAGCAGTGGATCGGGACAGGTGAGCAATCAGCCCCAGCATTTT.

This clone has only a few counts. This chain connects TRBV15 to TRBJ1-3; tentatively, D is TRBD1 (5 bases). Per the germline V gene, CDR1 is LNHNV and CDR2 is YYDKDF (reference sequence). V dropped 3 bases and J dropped 1 base, with 10 bases sitting between them. The CDR3 has 15 residues. The CDR3 sequence: CATSSEGLSGNTIYF. The CDR3 DNA is TGTGCCACCAGCAGCGAGGGACTTTCTGGAAACACCATATATTTT.

The chain combines TRBV9 with TRBJ2-7; 9 nucleotides line up with TRBD1. This CDR3 has 15 amino acids. Trimming at V came to 3 bases and at J to 1 base, leaving 5 bases not matched to a gene. Germline CDR1 and CDR2: SGDLS and YYNGEE. CDR3 nucleotides: TGTGCCAGCAGCGGGGACAGGGATTCATCCTACGAGCAGTACTTC. Translation: CASSGDRDSSYEQYF.

This chain uses TRBV19 with TRBJ2-7; 10 bases are a match to TRBD1. V lost 9 bases to trimming and J lost 5 bases; unmatched junction nucleotides: 7. The CDR3 spans 13 residues. Per the germline V gene, CDR1 is LNHDA and CDR2 is SQIVND (reference sequence). The CDR3 nucleotides are TGTGCCAGCACCGGGACAGGGGATGACGAGCAGTACTTC. The encoded protein is CASTGTGDDEQYF.